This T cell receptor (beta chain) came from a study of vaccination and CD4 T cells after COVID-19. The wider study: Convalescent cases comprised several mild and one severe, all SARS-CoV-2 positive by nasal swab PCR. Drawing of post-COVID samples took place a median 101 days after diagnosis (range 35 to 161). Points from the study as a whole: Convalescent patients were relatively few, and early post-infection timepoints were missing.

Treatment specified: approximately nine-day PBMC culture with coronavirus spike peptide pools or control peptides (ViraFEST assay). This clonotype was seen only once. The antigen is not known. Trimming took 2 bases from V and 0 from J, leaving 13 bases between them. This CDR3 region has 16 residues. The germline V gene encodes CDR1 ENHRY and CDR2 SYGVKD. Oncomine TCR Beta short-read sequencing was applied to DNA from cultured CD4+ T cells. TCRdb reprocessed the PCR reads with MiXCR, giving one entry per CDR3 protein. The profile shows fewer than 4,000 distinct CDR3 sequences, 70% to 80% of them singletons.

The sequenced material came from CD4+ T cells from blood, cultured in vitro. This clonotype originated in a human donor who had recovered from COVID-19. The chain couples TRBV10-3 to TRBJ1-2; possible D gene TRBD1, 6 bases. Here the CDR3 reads CAISEGGGGANYGYTF. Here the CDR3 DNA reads TGTGCCATCAGTGAGGGGGGAGGGGGAGCTAACTATGGCTACACCTTC.